These 31 T cell receptor beta chains were all obtained from the same sample, sequenced in a study of CXCR3-negative and CXCR3-positive naive CD8 T cells. With UMI labels, 5' RACE was used to prepare the TRB cDNA libraries. After re-calling the 5' RACE reads, TCRdb lists one entry per CDR3 protein, DNA absent. The sample is made up of more than 45,000 distinct CDR3 sequences, and the top ten hold 0.35% to 0.5% of it. The sequencing sample was made of naive CXCR3- CD8+ T cells from blood. The subset is: CD45RO-CCR7+CD27+CD95- naive CD8+ T cells lacking CXCR3 (TNR3-). Receptors were obtained from a human donor in good health. Some clones in this sample may be carry-over from other donors' samples.

V and J are TRBV6-2 or TRBV6-3 and TRBJ2-1; the D call from TCRdb, TRBD1, cannot be confirmed without DNA. This CDR3 comprises 18 residues. The germline V gene has CDR1 MNHEY and CDR2 SVGEGT. The CDR3 sequence is CASSYSTPWSPSYNEQFF.

The V and J genes are TRBV29-1 and TRBJ1-2. This CDR3 region has 14 residues. Germline V gene data show CDR1 as SQVTM and CDR2 as ANQGSEA. The CDR3 reads CSVVNFDGPDGYTF.

This chain connects TRBV14 to TRBJ2-3; no DNA is available, so the TRBD2 call from TCRdb remains unchecked. CDR3 length: 15 amino acids. The germline V gene encodes CDR1 SGHDN and CDR2 FVKESK. The CDR3 region is CASSPQRGYTDTQYF. Full variable domain (outside the CDR3, taken from reference TRBV14 and TRBJ2-3): EAGVTQFPSHSVIEKGQTVTLRCDPISGHDNLYWYRRVMGKEIKFLLHFVKESKQDESGMPNNRFLAERTGGTYSTLKVQPAELEDSGVYFCASSPQRGYTDTQYFGPGTRLTVL.

CDR3 in amino acids: CASSHSMGYNSPLHF. The chain employs TRBV16 and TRBJ1-6. The CDR3 has 15 amino acids. Germline V gene sequence: CDR1 KGHSY, CDR2 FQNENV. Together with reference TRBV16 and TRBJ1-6, the CDR3 gives the full variable domain: GEEVAQTPKHLVRGEGQKAKLYCAPIKGHSYVFWYQQVLKNEFKFLISFQNENVFDETGMPKERFSAKCLPNSPCSLEIQATKLEDSAVYFCASSHSMGYNSPLHFGNGTRLTVT.

CDR3 amino acids: CASSQDKAGAVPYEQYF. The chain combines TRBV3-1 with TRBJ2-7; TCRdb indicates TRBD1, and absent DNA this call remains unverified. The CDR3 has 17 residues. CDR1 is LGHDT and CDR2 is YNNKEL in the germline V gene (reference sequence).

This chain uses TRBV29-1 with TRBJ1-1; there is no DNA to check the TCRdb D call of TRBD1. Germline CDR1 and CDR2: SQVTM and ANQGSEA. The CDR3 loop spans 12 amino acids. CDR3 amino acids: CSVEGGSAEAFF. Variable domain in full (rest from reference TRBV29-1 and TRBJ1-1): SAVISQKPSRDICQRGTSLTIQCQVDSQVTMMFWYRQQPGQSLTLIATANQGSEATYESGFVIDKFPISRPNLTFSTLTVSNMSPEDSSIYLCSVEGGSAEAFFGQGTRLTVV.

V is TRBV9 and J is TRBJ2-7; TCRdb proposes TRBD1, but this gene call is untestable without DNA. The CDR3 sequence is 15 residues long. The germline CDR1 and CDR2 sequences are SGDLS and YYNGEE. CDR3 protein: CASSVLWTGGDEQYF.

V is TRBV9 and J is TRBJ2-7; without DNA, the TCRdb call of TRBD1 cannot be checked. This CDR3 is built from 14 residues. Germline V gene sequence: CDR1 SGDLS, CDR2 YYNGEE. The CDR3 region is CASSSRDRSYEQYF.

The chain joins TRBV4-3 to TRBJ1-1. The CDR3 is 17 amino acids. Looked up from germline, CDR1 is LGHNA and CDR2 is YSLEER. The CDR3 here is CASSQDTLSRMNTEAFF.

CDR3 loop: CSVEQGANTGELFF. The chain combines TRBV29-1 with TRBJ2-2; TCRdb returns TRBD1, unconfirmable since there is no DNA. The CDR3 is 14 residues long. Germline V CDR1 and CDR2: SQVTM, ANQGSEA.

The V call is TRBV9, the J call TRBJ2-7; TCRdb reports TRBD1, a call that lacks DNA to check it against. The CDR3 has 16 residues. Germline V gene sequence: CDR1 SGDLS, CDR2 YYNGEE. CDR3 sequence reads: CASSVSRVRSLYEQYF. Complete variable domain (other parts from reference TRBV9 and TRBJ2-7): DSGVTQTPKHLITATGQRVTLRCSPRSGDLSVYWYQQSLDQGLQFLIQYYNGEERAKGNILERFSAQQFPDLHSELNLSSLELGDSALYFCASSVSRVRSLYEQYFGPGTRLTVT.

The chain is built from TRBV19 and TRBJ2-7; absent DNA, TCRdb's TRBD2 call cannot be checked. Germline CDR1 reads LNHDA; CDR2 reads SQIVND (reference sequence). The CDR3 consists of 17 residues. The CDR3 is CASSPGLAGTDGYEQYF.

The V and J genes are TRBV13 and TRBJ2-7; TCRdb names TRBD2, which stays unverified in the absence of DNA. Germline loops: CDR1 PRHDT, CDR2 FYEKMQ (reference sequence). The CDR3 has 18 amino acids. The CDR3 reads CASSPLAGGSPTDYEQYF.

V and J are TRBV3-1 and TRBJ1-1; no DNA is available, so the TRBD1 call from TCRdb remains unchecked. Germline V lookup: CDR1 LGHDT, CDR2 YNNKEL (reference sequence). The CDR3 is 14 amino acids. CDR3 protein: CASSHQGLNTEAFF.

The genes are TRBV12-3 or TRBV12-4 and TRBJ2-6. This CDR3 has 15 residues. CDR3 residues: CASSSPGSGANVLTF.

The chain joins TRBV25-1 to TRBJ2-7; TCRdb proposes TRBD2, but this gene call is untestable without DNA. The CDR3 runs to 19 residues. Germline V gene data show CDR1 as MGHDK and CDR2 as SYGVNS. The chain's CDR3 is CASSGKPGLAGGLLYEQYF.

The V call is TRBV5-5, the J call TRBJ2-5. CDR1 is SGHKS, CDR2 YYEKEE, per germline (reference sequence). This CDR3 comprises 16 residues. The CDR3 sequence: CASSLGKTGTQETQYF.

The rearrangement links TRBV5-6 to TRBJ2-7; TCRdb outputs TRBD1, but without DNA this stays unchecked. The CDR3 extends over 15 amino acids. From germline, CDR1 is SGHDT and CDR2 YYEEEE. CDR3 amino acids: CASSFGTGTAYEQYF.

The J gene is TRBJ1-1, the V gene TRBV5-1; the TCRdb D gene call, TRBD1, has no DNA to confirm it. The CDR3 is made up of 12 amino acids. CDR1 is SGHRS and CDR2 is YFSETQ in the germline V gene. CDR3: CASSVTGAEAFF.

The V call is TRBV28, the J call TRBJ1-1; the TCRdb D gene call, TRBD1, has no DNA to confirm it. CDR3 length: 14 residues. The germline V gene encodes CDR1 MDHEN and CDR2 SYDVKM. CDR3 residues: CASSFGQGVTEAFF.

This rearrangement joins TRBV7-2 to TRBJ2-1. This CDR3 has 13 residues. Germline CDR1 reads SGHTA; CDR2 reads FQGNSA. CDR3 protein: CASSLGGWDEQFF. Using reference TRBV7-2 and TRBJ2-1 for the parts outside the CDR3, the full variable domain is GAGVSQSPSNKVTEKGKDVELRCDPISGHTALYWYRQSLGQGLEFLIYFQGNSAPDKSGLPSDRFSAERTGGSVSTLTIQRTQQEDSAVYLCASSLGGWDEQFFGPGTRLTVL.

The chain employs TRBV18 and TRBJ2-5; TCRdb's D gene call, TRBD1, goes unchecked for lack of DNA. Germline V gene sequence: CDR1 KGHSH, CDR2 LQKENI. The CDR3 extends over 15 amino acids. CDR3 amino acids: CASSPAQGFQETQYF. Using reference TRBV18 and TRBJ2-5 for the parts outside the CDR3, the full variable domain is NAGVMQNPRHLVRRRGQEARLRCSPMKGHSHVYWYRQLPEEGLKFMVYLQKENIIDESGMPKERFSAEFPKEGPSILRIQQVVRGDSAAYFCASSPAQGFQETQYFGPGTRLLVL.

The gene calls are TRBV7-6 and TRBJ2-1; the TCRdb D gene call, TRBD2, has no DNA to confirm it. The CDR3 spans 15 residues. Germline V lookup: CDR1 SGHVS, CDR2 FNYEAQ. CDR3 amino acids: CASSTTSGGVNEQFF.

This clonotype counts as medium-sized by frequency. The chain employs TRBV7-6 and TRBJ2-1; the D call from TCRdb, TRBD1, cannot be confirmed without DNA. The CDR3 loop spans 14 amino acids. From germline, CDR1 is SGHVS and CDR2 FNYEAQ. CDR3 amino acids: CASSLAFAPPEQFF.

The chain uses TRBV29-1 and TRBJ2-7. CDR1 SQVTM and CDR2 ANQGSEA come from the germline V gene. The CDR3 consists of 11 residues. The CDR3 loop reads CSVERGYEQYF.

This chain links TRBV7-3 with TRBJ2-3; the TCRdb D gene call, TRBD2, has no DNA to confirm it. The CDR3 contains 13 residues. Germline V CDR1 and CDR2: SGHTA, FQGTGA. CDR3 region: CASRSGGTDTQYF.

The chain carries TRBV28 and TRBJ2-1; the TCRdb D gene call, TRBD1, has no DNA to confirm it. Germline V gene sequence: CDR1 MDHEN, CDR2 SYDVKM. CDR3 length: 14 residues. The CDR3 is CASRSRDRAGEQFF.

The CDR3 loop reads CASSESRPLGLFF. The chain has TRBV10-2 and TRBJ1-4. Germline CDR1 reads WSHSY; CDR2 reads SAAADI. The CDR3 has 13 residues.

The chain has TRBV3-1 and TRBJ1-1; TCRdb names TRBD1, which stays unverified in the absence of DNA. The CDR3 is 16 amino acids. CDR1 and CDR2 from the germline V gene are LGHDT and YNNKEL (reference sequence). The CDR3 region is CASSQPPPTAYTEAFF. The full variable domain, rest sourced from reference TRBV3-1 and TRBJ1-1, is DTAVSQTPKYLVTQMGNDKSIKCEQNLGHDTMYWYKQDSKKFLKIMFSYNNKELIINETVPNRFSPKSPDKAHLNLHINSLELGDSAVYFCASSQPPPTAYTEAFFGQGTRLTVV.

V is TRBV20-1 and J is TRBJ2-4; the D gene TCRdb calls, TRBD2, cannot be checked with no DNA. Germline V lookup: CDR1 DFQATT, CDR2 SNEGSKA (reference sequence). CDR3 length: 15 amino acids. CDR3: CSARDGPLAKNIQYF.

CDR3 region: CASSPRARPDGELFF. V usage is TRBV12-3 or TRBV12-4 and J usage is TRBJ2-2; TCRdb proposes TRBD2, but this gene call is untestable without DNA. This CDR3 comprises 15 residues.